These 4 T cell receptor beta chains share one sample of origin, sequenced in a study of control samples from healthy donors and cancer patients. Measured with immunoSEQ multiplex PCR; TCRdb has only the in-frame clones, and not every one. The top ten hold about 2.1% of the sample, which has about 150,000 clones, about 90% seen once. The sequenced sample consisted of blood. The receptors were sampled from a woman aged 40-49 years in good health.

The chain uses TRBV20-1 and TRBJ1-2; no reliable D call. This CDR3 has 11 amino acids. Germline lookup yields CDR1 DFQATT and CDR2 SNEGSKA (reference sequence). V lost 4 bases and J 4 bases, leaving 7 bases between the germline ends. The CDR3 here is CSANLAYGYTF. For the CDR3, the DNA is TGCAGTGCTAACTTGGCCTATGGCTACACCTTC.

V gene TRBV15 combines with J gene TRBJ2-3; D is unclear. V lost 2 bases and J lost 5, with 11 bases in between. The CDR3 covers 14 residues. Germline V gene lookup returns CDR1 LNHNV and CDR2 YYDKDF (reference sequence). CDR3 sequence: CATSRFIGQDTQYF. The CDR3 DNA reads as TGTGCCACCAGCAGATTTATAGGGCAAGATACGCAGTATTTT.

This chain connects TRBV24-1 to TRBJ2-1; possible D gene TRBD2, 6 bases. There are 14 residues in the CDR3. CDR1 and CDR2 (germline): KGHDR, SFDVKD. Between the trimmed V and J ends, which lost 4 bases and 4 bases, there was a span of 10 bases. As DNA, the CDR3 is TGTGCCACCAGTGAGGCGGGGAAATACAATGAGCAGTTCTTC. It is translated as CATSEAGKYNEQFF.

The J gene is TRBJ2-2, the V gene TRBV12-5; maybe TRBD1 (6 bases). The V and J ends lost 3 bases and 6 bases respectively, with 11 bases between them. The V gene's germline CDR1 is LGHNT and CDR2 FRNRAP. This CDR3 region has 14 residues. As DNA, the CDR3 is TGTGCTAGTGGTTTAGACAGGTTCCCCGGGGAGCTGTTTTTT. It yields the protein CASGLDRFPGELFF.